This T cell receptor beta chain was obtained from a study of T cells after yellow fever vaccination. About the research overall: It was SMART-Seq v4 Ultra Low Input that prepared the fractions with low cell numbers. Findings of the study overall: Some clonotypes, a small share, were shared between CD4 and CD8 compartments. The secondary response peaked faster, at day 5 versus 15, but was weaker.

This clonotype was counted many times. The antigen remains undetermined. Template switching with 5'RACE generated the TCR cDNA and added a universal primer site and UMIs. Using its own MiXCR run on the 5' RACE reads, TCRdb lists one record per CDR3 protein. The data contain about 160,000 distinct CDR3 sequences, around 7.2% of them seen just once; the ten biggest clones take up about 2.5%. The V gene lost 5 bases and the J gene lost 4 bases, with 14 bases spanning the gap. CDR1 and CDR2 (germline): DFQATT, SNEGSKA (reference sequence). The CDR3 is 13 amino acids. The chain employs TRBV20-1 and TRBJ1-2; weak D call: TRBD1 (5 bases). Source: CD4+ T cells sorted from PBMCs, taken 5 days after the first yellow fever vaccination. This TCR was recovered from a young man who received the YFV17D yellow fever vaccine. The CDR3 sequence: CSAVRQSSYGYTF. The CDR3 bases are TGCAGTGCTGTTCGACAGTCCAGCTATGGCTACACCTTC.